This TCR beta chain comes out of a study of cytomegalovirus exposure and HLA in healthy donors. The sample holds one count of this clone. Antigen: not known. The study ran its PCR with 60 Vbeta and 13 Jbeta primers. Measured with immunoSEQ multiplex PCR; TCRdb has only the in-frame clones, and not every one. The sample consists of roughly 140,000 clones, around 66% of them appearing once. General study findings and limits: Most subjects had HLA-A and HLA-B alleles reportedly predicted accurately by TCR beta sequences. A later analysis showed TCR association rates differing by HLA locus, peaking at DRB1 and lowest at HLA-C. When the data were analyzed later, several of the most significant clusters appeared to be linked to common viral pathogens.

V was pared by 5 bases and J by 1 base, with 6 bases between. Germline CDR1 reads SGHAT; CDR2 reads FQNNGV. The CDR3 runs 12 residues. This clonotype was sampled from a woman aged 25 to 39 in good health and CMV-seropositive. The V gene is TRBV11-2, the J gene TRBJ2-7, with D hard to call. The sample consisted of PBMCs. DNA for the CDR3: TGTGCCAGCAGCGGCGGTTCCTACGAGCAGTACTTC. Protein: CASSGGSYEQYF.